The 21 T cell receptor beta chains given below trace back to one sample, sequenced in a study of T cell responses to AZD1222 COVID-19 vaccine. Assay used: immunoSEQ multiplex PCR; TCRdb lists only in-frame clones, some missing. The table includes about 120,000 clones, roughly 92% detected once. Sequenced material: peripheral blood, taken 28 days after the second AZD1222 dose. These receptors all stem from an adult who received the AZD1222 COVID-19 vaccine.

Only a few counts were recorded for this clone. The J gene is TRBJ1-1, the V gene TRBV6-4, with D tentatively TRBD1 (6 bases). CDR1 is MRHNA and CDR2 is SNTAGT in the germline V gene. The CDR3 has 15 residues. Between the trimmed V and J ends, which lost 8 bases and 0 bases, there was a span of 16 bases. The CDR3 sequence is CASRMARGMNTEAFF. DNA of the CDR3: TGTGCCAGCCGAATGGCTAGGGGGATGAACACTGAAGCTTTCTTT.

The gene calls are TRBV9 and TRBJ2-3, with 7 bases that match TRBD2. The CDR3 totals 15 residues. V lost 3 bases and J lost 0; bases outside the gene matches: 4. Germline values: CDR1 SGDLS, CDR2 YYNGEE. The CDR3 bases are TGTGCCAGCAGCGGGTCAGCGGGAAGCACAGATACGCAGTATTTT. This translates into CASSGSAGSTDTQYF.

The chain recombines TRBV19 with TRBJ1-1; D is unclear. The CDR3 has 11 amino acids. V gave up 2 bases and J gave up 9 bases, with 7 bases separating them. Germline V gives CDR1 LNHDA, CDR2 SQIVND (reference sequence). The CDR3: CASSIRTKAFF. The CDR3 bases are TGTGCCAGTAGTATAAGGACGAAAGCTTTCTTT.

The chain has TRBV29-1 and TRBJ2-5; 13 bases fit TRBD2. Per germline, CDR1 SQVTM and CDR2 ANQGSEA. After removal of 7 bases from V and 1 base from J, the junction contained 12 bases not matched to a gene. The CDR3 runs to 17 residues. CDR3 sequence (DNA): TGCAGCGGAATTGGTTCAGGGACTAGCGGGACCCAAGAGACCCAGTACTTC. Protein: CSGIGSGTSGTQETQYF. Full variable domain (rest looked up from reference TRBV29-1 and TRBJ2-5): SAVISQKPSRDICQRGTSLTIQCQVDSQVTMMFWYRQQPGQSLTLIATANQGSEATYESGFVIDKFPISRPNLTFSTLTVSNMSPEDSSIYLCSGIGSGTSGTQETQYFGPGTRLLVL.

The chain combines TRBV28 with TRBJ1-1; D is ambiguous. This CDR3 has 13 residues. V was pared by 3 bases and J by 2 bases, with 7 bases between. CDR1 and CDR2 from the germline V gene are MDHEN and SYDVKM. The chain's CDR3 is CASSLVANTEAFF. The CDR3 DNA is TGTGCCAGCAGTTTGGTCGCTAACACTGAAGCTTTCTTT.

The rearrangement joins TRBV28 to TRBJ2-7; no firm D call. This CDR3 has 13 amino acids. Per germline, CDR1 MDHEN and CDR2 SYDVKM. Trimming took 1 base from V and 3 from J, leaving 7 bases between them. The CDR3 region has the DNA TGTGCCAGCAGTTTATACCCGGTCTACGAGCAGTACTTC. It yields the protein CASSLYPVYEQYF.

This chain joins TRBV27 and TRBJ2-7, with D unclear. CDR1 MNHEY and CDR2 SMNVEV come from the germline V gene (reference sequence). The CDR3 length is 14 residues. Trimming pared 2 bases from V and 0 bases from J, leaving 8 bases between. The CDR3 DNA reads TGTGCCAGCAGTTTAACTCAGAACTCCTACGAGCAGTACTTC. Residues: CASSLTQNSYEQYF.

The chain combines TRBV5-1 with TRBJ2-2; possible D gene TRBD1, 5 bases. The CDR3 is made up of 14 amino acids. Trimming took 4 bases from V and 5 from J, leaving 12 bases between them. Germline V CDR1 and CDR2: SGHRS, YFSETQ. CDR3 in DNA: TGCGCCAGCAGCGACCAAGGGGCGACCGGGGAGCTGTTTTTT. Residues: CASSDQGATGELFF.

The rearrangement links TRBV28 to TRBJ1-2; 7 positions agree with TRBD1. The CDR3 runs 15 residues. The V and J ends lost 3 bases and 3 bases, in that order; junction bases with no gene match: 7. Germline assignment: CDR1 MDHEN and CDR2 SYDVKM. The CDR3 spells CASSFNRGGYYGYTF. The CDR3 region has the DNA TGTGCCAGCAGTTTTAACAGGGGCGGCTACTATGGCTACACCTTC.

J is TRBJ1-2 and V is TRBV5-1; perhaps TRBD1 as D (5 bases). The CDR3 extends over 13 amino acids. V was shortened by 0 bases and J by 6 bases, with 9 bases between the two germline ends. CDR1 and CDR2 (germline): SGHRS, YFSETQ. CDR3 DNA sequence: TGCGCCAGCAGCTTGGTAGGGGAGGATGGCTACACCTTC. Encoded protein: CASSLVGEDGYTF.

The rearrangement links TRBV19 to TRBJ2-3, with D possibly being TRBD1 (5 bases). This CDR3 is built from 15 residues. Germline-derived CDR1 and CDR2 are LNHDA and SQIVND (reference sequence). V lost 5 bases, J lost 0 bases, and 12 bases lay in between. The CDR3 loop reads CASSPQGLSTDTQYF. CDR3 DNA: TGTGCCAGTAGTCCCCAGGGCCTTAGCACAGATACGCAGTATTTT.

This chain uses TRBV18 with TRBJ2-5; D gene ambiguous. The CDR3 is made up of 13 amino acids. Germline V lookup: CDR1 KGHSH, CDR2 LQKENI. The V end lost 0 bases, the J end lost 4 bases, and 6 bases lay between the germline ends. CDR3 loop: CASSPPPPETQYF. The CDR3 DNA reads as TGTGCCAGCTCACCACCGCCCCCAGAGACCCAGTACTTC.

This sequence joins TRBV19 and TRBJ2-7; a weak D match, TRBD1 (5 bases). Trimming shortened V by 0 bases and J by 3 bases, and 9 bases separated the two germline ends. Germline CDR1 LNHDA, CDR2 SQIVND (reference sequence). The CDR3 has 14 residues. CDR3 sequence: CASSIDSRGYEQYF. The CDR3 DNA sequence: TGTGCCAGTAGTATAGATAGTAGGGGCTACGAGCAGTACTTC.

This chain links TRBV15 with TRBJ1-2, with D tentatively TRBD1 (5 bases). Germline V gives CDR1 LNHNV, CDR2 YYDKDF (reference sequence). V was pared by 0 bases and J by 0 bases, with 11 bases between. The CDR3 is made up of 16 amino acids. The CDR3 DNA reads TGTGCCACCAGCAGAGATATCGGGGCTTCTAACTATGGCTACACCTTC. Translated, it gives CATSRDIGASNYGYTF.

The J gene is TRBJ1-5, the V gene TRBV5-6, with TRBD1 identical over 11 bases. Germline assignment: CDR1 SGHDT and CDR2 YYEEEE. V was pared by 4 bases and J by 5 bases, with 5 bases of the junction left unmatched. This CDR3 contains 15 residues. The CDR3 DNA follows: TGTGCCAGCAGCGTAAGGACAGGGGGCGATCAGCCCCAGCATTTT. It yields the protein CASSVRTGGDQPQHF. Looking up the rest from reference TRBV5-6 and TRBJ1-5 gives the full variable domain: DAGVTQSPTHLIKTRGQQVTLRCSPKSGHDTVSWYQQALGQGPQFIFQYYEEEERQRGNFPDRFSGHQFPNYSSELNVNALLLGDSALYLCASSVRTGGDQPQHFGDGTRLSIL.

The V and J genes are TRBV10-3 and TRBJ1-5; tentatively, D is TRBD1 (5 bases). The CDR3 sequence is 13 residues long. The V gene's germline CDR1 is ENHRY and CDR2 SYGVKD. Trimming shortened V by 10 bases and J by 7 bases, and 17 bases separated the two germline ends. CDR3 bases: TGTGCCACGAAAGGAGGGGCTGAACAGCCCCAGCATTTT. Translated: CATKGGAEQPQHF.

The chain joins TRBV2 to TRBJ2-3; D is undetermined. Germline values: CDR1 SNHLY, CDR2 FYNNEI. Trimming shortened V by 8 bases and J by 2 bases, and 11 bases separated the two germline ends. This CDR3 is 13 amino acids long. The CDR3 sequence is CASLTSPTDTQYF. CDR3 bases: TGTGCCAGCCTCACATCGCCCACAGATACGCAGTATTTT.

Only one count was recorded for this clone. V is TRBV21-1 and J is TRBJ2-1. TRBV21-1 is a recognized pseudogene. CDR3 length equals 14 residues. The CDR3 nucleotides read TGTGCCAGCAGCAAAGCGCCCATTGTAAATGAGCAGTTCTTC. Residues: CASSKAPIVNEQFF.

The V call is TRBV29-1, the J call TRBJ2-1; D perhaps matches TRBD2 (5 bases). V gave up 6 bases and J gave up 2 bases, with 17 bases separating them. Germline V gives CDR1 SQVTM, CDR2 ANQGSEA. This CDR3 comprises 15 residues. DNA for the CDR3: TGCAGCGTCCCTAGTGAGGGTAGGGCCTACAATGAGCAGTTCTTC. The encoded protein is CSVPSEGRAYNEQFF.

This clone was counted once. The V and J genes are TRBV11-1 and TRBJ2-3, with D perhaps matching TRBD2 (5 bases). The CDR3 has 16 residues. Germline V CDR1 and CDR2: SGHAT, FQDESV (reference sequence). The V gene lost 2 bases and the J gene lost 1 base, with 13 bases spanning the gap. DNA for the CDR3: TGTGCCAGCAGCTTAAAGCGGTTTGGGGGCACAGATACGCAGTATTTT. Protein product: CASSLKRFGGTDTQYF. The full variable domain, completed using reference TRBV11-1 and TRBJ2-3, is EAEVAQSPRYKITEKSQAVAFWCDPISGHATLYWYRQILGQGPELLVQFQDESVVDDSQLPKDRFSAERLKGVDSTLKIQPAELGDSAMYLCASSLKRFGGTDTQYFGPGTRLTVL.

With regard to this clone: Other nucleotide sequences from this sample produce the same CDR3. The gene calls are TRBV10-3 and TRBJ2-2; 9 bases line up with TRBD2. V shed 7 bases and J 5 bases; nucleotides not matched to a gene: 8. Looked up from germline, CDR1 is ENHRY and CDR2 is SYGVKD. This CDR3 region has 15 residues. CDR3 region: CAITASGKGTGELFF. The CDR3 DNA reads TGTGCCATCACAGCTAGCGGGAAGGGAACCGGGGAGCTGTTTTTT.